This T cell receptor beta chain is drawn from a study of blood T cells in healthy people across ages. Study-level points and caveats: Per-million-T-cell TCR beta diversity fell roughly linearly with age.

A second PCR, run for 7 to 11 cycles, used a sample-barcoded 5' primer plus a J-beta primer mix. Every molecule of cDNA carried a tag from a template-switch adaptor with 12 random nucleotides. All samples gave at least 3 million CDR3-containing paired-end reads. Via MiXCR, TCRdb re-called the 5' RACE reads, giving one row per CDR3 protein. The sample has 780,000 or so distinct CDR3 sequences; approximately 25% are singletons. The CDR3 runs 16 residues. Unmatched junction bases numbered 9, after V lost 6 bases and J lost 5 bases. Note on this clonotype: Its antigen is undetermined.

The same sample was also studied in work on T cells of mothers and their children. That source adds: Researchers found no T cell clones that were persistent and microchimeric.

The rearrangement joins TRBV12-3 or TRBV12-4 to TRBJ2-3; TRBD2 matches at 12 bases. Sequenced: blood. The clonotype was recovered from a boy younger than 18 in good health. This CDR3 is CASSPLAGGPVDTQYF. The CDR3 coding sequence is TGTGCCAGCAGCCCCCTAGCGGGGGGGCCGGTAGATACGCAGTATTTT.